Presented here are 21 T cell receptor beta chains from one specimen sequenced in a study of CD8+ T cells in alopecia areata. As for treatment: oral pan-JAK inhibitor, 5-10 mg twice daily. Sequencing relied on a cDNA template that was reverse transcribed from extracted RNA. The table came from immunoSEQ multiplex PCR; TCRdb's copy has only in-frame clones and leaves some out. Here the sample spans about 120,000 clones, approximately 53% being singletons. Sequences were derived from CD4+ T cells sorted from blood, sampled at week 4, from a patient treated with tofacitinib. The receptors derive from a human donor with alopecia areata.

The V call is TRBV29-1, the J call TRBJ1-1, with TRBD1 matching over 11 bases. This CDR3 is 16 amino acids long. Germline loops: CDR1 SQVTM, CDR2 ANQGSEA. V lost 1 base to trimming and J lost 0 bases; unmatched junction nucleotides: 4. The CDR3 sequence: CSVEGTGGRMNTEAFF. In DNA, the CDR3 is TGCAGCGTTGAAGGGACAGGGGGCAGAATGAACACTGAAGCTTTCTTT.

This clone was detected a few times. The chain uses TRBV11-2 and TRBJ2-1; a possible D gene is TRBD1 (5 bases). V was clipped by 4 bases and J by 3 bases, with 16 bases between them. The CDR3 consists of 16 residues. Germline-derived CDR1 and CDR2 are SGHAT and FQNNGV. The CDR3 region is CASSSTTEGNYNEQFF. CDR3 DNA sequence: TGTGCCAGCAGCTCCACGACAGAAGGGAACTACAATGAGCAGTTCTTC.

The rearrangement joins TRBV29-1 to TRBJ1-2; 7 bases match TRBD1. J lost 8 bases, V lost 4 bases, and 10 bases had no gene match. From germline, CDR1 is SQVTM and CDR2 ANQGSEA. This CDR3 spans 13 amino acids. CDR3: CSVASGQDYGYTF. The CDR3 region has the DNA TGCAGCGTTGCCTCCGGACAGGATTACGGCTACACCTTC.

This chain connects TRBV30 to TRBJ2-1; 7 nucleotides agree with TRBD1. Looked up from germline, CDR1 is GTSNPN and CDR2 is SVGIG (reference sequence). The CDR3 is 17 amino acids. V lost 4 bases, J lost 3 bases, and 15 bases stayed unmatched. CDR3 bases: TGTGCCTGGATGCCCCATTCCGGGACAGTCGACTACAATGAGCAGTTCTTC. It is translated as CAWMPHSGTVDYNEQFF.

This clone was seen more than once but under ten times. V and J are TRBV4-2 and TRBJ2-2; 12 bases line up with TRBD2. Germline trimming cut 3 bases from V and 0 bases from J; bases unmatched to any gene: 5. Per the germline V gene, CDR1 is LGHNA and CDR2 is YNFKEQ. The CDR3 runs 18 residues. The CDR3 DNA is TGTGCCAGCAGCCATTGGACTAGCGGGACTACGAACACCGGGGAGCTGTTTTTT. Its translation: CASSHWTSGTTNTGELFF.

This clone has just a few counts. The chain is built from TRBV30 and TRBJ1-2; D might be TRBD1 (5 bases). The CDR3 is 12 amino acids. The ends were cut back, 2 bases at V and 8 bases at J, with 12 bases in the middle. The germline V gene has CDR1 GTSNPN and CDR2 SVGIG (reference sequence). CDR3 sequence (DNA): TGTGCCTGGAGTTCATTGGGGCAAGGCTACACCTTC. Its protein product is CAWSSLGQGYTF.

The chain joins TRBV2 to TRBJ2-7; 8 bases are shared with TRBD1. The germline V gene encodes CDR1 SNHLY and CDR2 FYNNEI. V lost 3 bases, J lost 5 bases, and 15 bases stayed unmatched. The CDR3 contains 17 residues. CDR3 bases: TGTGCCAGCAGTGAGGGTCAGGGGGCCTCGGGTCGCAACGAGCAGTACTTC. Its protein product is CASSEGQGASGRNEQYF.

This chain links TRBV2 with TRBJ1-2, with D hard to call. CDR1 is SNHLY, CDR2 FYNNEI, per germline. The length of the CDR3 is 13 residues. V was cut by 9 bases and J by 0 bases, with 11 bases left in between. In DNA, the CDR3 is TGTGCCAGTTCTTCCGGGACTAACTATGGCTACACCTTC. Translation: CASSSGTNYGYTF.

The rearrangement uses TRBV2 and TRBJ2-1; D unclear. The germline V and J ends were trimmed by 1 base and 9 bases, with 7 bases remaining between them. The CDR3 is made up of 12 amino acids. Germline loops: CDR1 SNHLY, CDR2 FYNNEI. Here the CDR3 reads CASSEGPREQFF. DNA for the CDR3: TGTGCCAGCAGTGAAGGGCCGCGTGAGCAGTTCTTC.

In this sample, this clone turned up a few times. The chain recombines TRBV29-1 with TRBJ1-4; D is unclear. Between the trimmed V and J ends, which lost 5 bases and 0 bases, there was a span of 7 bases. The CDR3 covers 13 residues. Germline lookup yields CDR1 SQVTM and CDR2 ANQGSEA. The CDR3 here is CSVRVTTNEKLFF. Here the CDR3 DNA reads TGCAGCGTTCGAGTGACAACTAATGAAAAACTGTTTTTT.

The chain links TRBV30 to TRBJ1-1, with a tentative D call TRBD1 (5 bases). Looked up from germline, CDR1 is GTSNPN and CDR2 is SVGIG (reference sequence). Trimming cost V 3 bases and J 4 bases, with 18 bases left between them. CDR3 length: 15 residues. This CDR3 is CAWSRGHLRGTEAFF. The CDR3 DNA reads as TGTGCCTGGAGCCGGGGCCACCTGAGGGGCACTGAAGCTTTCTTT.

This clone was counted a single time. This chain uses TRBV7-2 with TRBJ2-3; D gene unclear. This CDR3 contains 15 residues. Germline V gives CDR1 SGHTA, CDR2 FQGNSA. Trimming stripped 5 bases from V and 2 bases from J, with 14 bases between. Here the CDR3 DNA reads TGTGCCAGCAGCCCCTCCCTCCTACTCACAGATACGCAGTATTTT. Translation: CASSPSLLLTDTQYF.

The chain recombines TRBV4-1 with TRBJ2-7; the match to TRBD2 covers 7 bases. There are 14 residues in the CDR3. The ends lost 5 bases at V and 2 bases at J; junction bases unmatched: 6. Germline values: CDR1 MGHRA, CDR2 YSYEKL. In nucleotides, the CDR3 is TGCGCCAGCAGCGGGCGGGAGCGCGCCTACGAGCAGTACTTC. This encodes CASSGRERAYEQYF.

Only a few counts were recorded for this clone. The chain's CDR3 is CATSRDWGGQGRYEQYF. Written as DNA, the CDR3 is TGTGCCACCAGCAGAGATTGGGGAGGACAGGGGAGGTACGAGCAGTACTTC. V is TRBV15 and J is TRBJ2-7; 9 positions match TRBD1. The CDR3 consists of 17 residues. In germline, CDR1 is LNHNV, CDR2 YYDKDF (reference sequence). The V and J ends lost 0 bases and 4 bases, in that order; junction bases with no gene match: 10.

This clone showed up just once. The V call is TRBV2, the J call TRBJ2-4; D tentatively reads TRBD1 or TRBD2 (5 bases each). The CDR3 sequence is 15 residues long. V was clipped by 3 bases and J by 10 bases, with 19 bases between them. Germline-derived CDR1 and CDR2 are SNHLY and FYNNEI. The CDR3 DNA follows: TGTGCCAGCAGTGACTCCGGGACGACAACGGGTATTCAGTACTTC. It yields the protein CASSDSGTTTGIQYF.

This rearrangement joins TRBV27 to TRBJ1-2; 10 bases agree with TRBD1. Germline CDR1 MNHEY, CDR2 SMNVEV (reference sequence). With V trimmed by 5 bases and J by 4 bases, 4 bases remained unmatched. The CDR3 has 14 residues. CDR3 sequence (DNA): TGTGCCAGCAGTCCCCGGACAGGGGGCTATGGCTACACCTTC. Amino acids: CASSPRTGGYGYTF.

The DNA of the CDR3 is TGCGCCAGCAGCCCCGGGACAGGGGGAAGCACTGAAGCTTTCTTT. As protein: CASSPGTGGSTEAFF. The chain is built from TRBV4-1 and TRBJ1-1, with 11 bases identical to TRBD1. The ends lost 4 bases at V and 4 bases at J; junction bases unmatched: 5. CDR3 length: 15 residues. Germline V CDR1 and CDR2: MGHRA, YSYEKL.

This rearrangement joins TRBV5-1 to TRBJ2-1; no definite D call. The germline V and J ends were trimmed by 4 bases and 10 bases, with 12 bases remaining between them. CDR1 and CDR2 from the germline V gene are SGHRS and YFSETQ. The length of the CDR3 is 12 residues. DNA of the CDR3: TGCGCCAGCAGCCCTCCCACCCCCGAGCAGTTCTTC. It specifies CASSPPTPEQFF. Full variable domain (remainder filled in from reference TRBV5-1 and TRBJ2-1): KAGVTQTPRYLIKTRGQQVTLSCSPISGHRSVSWYQQTPGQGLQFLFEYFSETQRNKGNFPGRFSGRQFSNSRSEMNVSTLELGDSALYLCASSPPTPEQFFGPGTRLTVL.

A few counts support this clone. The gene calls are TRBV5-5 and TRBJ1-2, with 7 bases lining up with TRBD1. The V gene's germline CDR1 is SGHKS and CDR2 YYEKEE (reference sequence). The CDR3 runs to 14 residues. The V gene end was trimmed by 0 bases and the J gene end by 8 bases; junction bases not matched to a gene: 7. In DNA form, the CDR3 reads TGTGCCAGCAGCTTGGTAGGGGGCGTCCAAGGCTACACCTTC. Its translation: CASSLVGGVQGYTF.

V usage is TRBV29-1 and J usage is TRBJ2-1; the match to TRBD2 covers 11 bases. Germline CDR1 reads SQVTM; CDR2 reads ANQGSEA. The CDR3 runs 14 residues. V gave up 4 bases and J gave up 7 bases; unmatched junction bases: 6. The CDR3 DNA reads TGCAGCGTTGTATCTAGCGGGGGGAGTAATGAGCAGTTCTTC. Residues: CSVVSSGGSNEQFF.

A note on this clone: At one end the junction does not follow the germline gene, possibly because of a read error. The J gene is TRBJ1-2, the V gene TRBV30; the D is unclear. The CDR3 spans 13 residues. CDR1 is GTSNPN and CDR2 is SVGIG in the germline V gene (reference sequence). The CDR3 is CAWSSTPGQALSF. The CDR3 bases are TGTGCCTGGAGTTCCACCCCCGGGCAAGCTCTCTCCTTC. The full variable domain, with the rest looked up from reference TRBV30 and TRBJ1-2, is SQTIHQWPATLVQPVGSPLSLECTVEGTSNPNLYWYRQAAGRGLQLLFYSVGIGQISSEVPQNLSASRPQDRQFILSSKKLLLSDSGFYLCAWSSTPGQALSFGSGTRLTVV.